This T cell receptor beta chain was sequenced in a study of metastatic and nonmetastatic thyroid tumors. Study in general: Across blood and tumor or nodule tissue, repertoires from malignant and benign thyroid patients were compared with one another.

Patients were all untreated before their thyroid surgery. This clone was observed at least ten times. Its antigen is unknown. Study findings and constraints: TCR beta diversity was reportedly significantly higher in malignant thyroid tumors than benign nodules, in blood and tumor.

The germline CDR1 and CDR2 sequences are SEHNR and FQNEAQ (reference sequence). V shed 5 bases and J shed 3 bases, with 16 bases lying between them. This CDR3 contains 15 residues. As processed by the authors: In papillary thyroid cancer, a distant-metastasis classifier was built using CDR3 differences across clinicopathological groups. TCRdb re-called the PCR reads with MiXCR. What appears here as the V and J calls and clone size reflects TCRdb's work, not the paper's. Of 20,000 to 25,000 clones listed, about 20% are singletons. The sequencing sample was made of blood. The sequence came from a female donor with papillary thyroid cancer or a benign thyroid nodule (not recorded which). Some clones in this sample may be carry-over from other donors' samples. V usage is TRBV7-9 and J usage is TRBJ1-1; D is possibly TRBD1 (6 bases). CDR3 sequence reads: CASSRGTGADTEAFF. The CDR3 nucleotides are TGTGCCAGCAGCCGAGGGACGGGGGCGGACACTGAAGCTTTCTTT.